Listed below are T cell receptor beta chains from one sample, sequenced in a study of immune heterogeneity within non-small cell lung tumors. Using its own MiXCR run on the multiplex PCR reads, TCRdb lists one record per CDR3 protein. The table records 2,800 or so distinct CDR3 sequences, over 45% of them present only once. The sequenced sample was lung tumor tissue. These TCRs come from a man aged 60 to 69 with non-small cell lung cancer. CDR3s include the opening cysteine and the closing phenylalanine or tryptophan. The order of the fields is V gene, clone size, J gene, D gene, CDR3 DNA, CDR3 protein. D genes are given only for firm matches. Clone size, where shown, is once, few, many, or a class for clones that have expanded.

V gene: TRBV20-1; clone size: few; J gene: TRBJ1-1; D gene: -; CDR3 DNA: TGCAGTGCTAGAGATCTCGGCGCGAACACTGAAGCTTTCTTT; CDR3 protein: CSARDLGANTEAFF
V gene: TRBV19; clone size: few; J gene: TRBJ2-2; D gene: -; CDR3 DNA: TGTGCCAGTAGCAGAGGGACCGGGGAGCTGTTTTTT; CDR3 protein: CASSRGTGELFF
V gene: TRBV10-3; clone size: few; J gene: TRBJ2-1; D gene: -; CDR3 DNA: TGTGCCATCAACCCAGGGGGGGCCTACAATGAGCAGTTCTTC; CDR3 protein: CAINPGGAYNEQFF
V gene: TRBV11-2; clone size: -; J gene: TRBJ2-7; D gene: TRBD2; CDR3 DNA: TGTGCCAGCAGCACCGGACTAGCGGGAGGCTCCGGCGAGCAGTACTTC; CDR3 protein: CASSTGLAGGSGEQYF
V gene: TRBV6-1; clone size: -; J gene: TRBJ1-2; D gene: TRBD1; CDR3 DNA: TGTGCCAGCAGGAACCCGACAGGGGCCCATGGCTACACCTTC; CDR3 protein: CASRNPTGAHGYTF
V gene: TRBV3-1; clone size: -; J gene: TRBJ2-6; D gene: -; CDR3 DNA: TGTGCCAGCAGCCAAGGCAGGGTTACTGGGGCCAACGTCCTGACTTTC; CDR3 protein: CASSQGRVTGANVLTF
V gene: TRBV2; clone size: large; J gene: TRBJ2-7; D gene: TRBD2; CDR3 DNA: TGTGCCAGCAGTTTACGGACTAGTATTTCCTACGAGCAGTACTTC; CDR3 protein: CASSLRTSISYEQYF
V gene: TRBV19; clone size: -; J gene: TRBJ1-5; D gene: -; CDR3 DNA: TGTGCCAGTAGTATAGATCGGAGGGCCGTTACGCAGGCCCAGCATTTT; CDR3 protein: CASSIDRRAVTQAQHF
V gene: TRBV6-1; clone size: once; J gene: TRBJ1-6; D gene: TRBD1; CDR3 DNA: TGTGCCAGCAGGAGGACAGGGGGACTCCTTTCACCCCTCCACTTT; CDR3 protein: CASRRTGGLLSPLHF
V gene: TRBV4-2; clone size: few; J gene: TRBJ2-7; D gene: -; CDR3 DNA: TGTGCCAGCAGCCAAGATAGAGAGTGGTCCTACGAGCAGTACTTC; CDR3 protein: CASSQDREWSYEQYF
V gene: TRBV11-2; clone size: -; J gene: TRBJ2-7; D gene: TRBD2; CDR3 DNA: TGTGCCAGCAGCTCCCCACTAGCGGGAGTCGTCCACGAGCAGTACTTC; CDR3 protein: CASSSPLAGVVHEQYF
V gene: TRBV6-2/TRBV6-3; clone size: -; J gene: TRBJ2-4; D gene: TRBD1; CDR3 DNA: TGTGCCAGCAGGGGGACAGGGGGCCGTTGGGCCAAAAACATTCAGTACTTC; CDR3 protein: CASRGTGGRWAKNIQYF
V gene: TRBV30; clone size: -; J gene: TRBJ1-5; D gene: -; CDR3 DNA: TGTGCCTGGAGTGTCGGGGGCCGGAACCATCAGCCCCAGCATTTT; CDR3 protein: CAWSVGGRNHQPQHF
V gene: TRBV6-2/TRBV6-3; clone size: few; J gene: TRBJ1-1; D gene: -; CDR3 DNA: TGTGCCAGCAGATACGGACGGTACACTGAAGCTTTCTTT; CDR3 protein: CASRYGRYTEAFF
V gene: TRBV19; clone size: -; J gene: TRBJ2-7; D gene: TRBD2; CDR3 DNA: TGTGCCAGTAGTATGATAGCGGGAGTCGGCTACGAGCAGTACTTC; CDR3 protein: CASSMIAGVGYEQYF
V gene: TRBV2; clone size: -; J gene: TRBJ2-4; D gene: TRBD2; CDR3 DNA: TGTGCCAGCACAGGGCGGGAGGGCCTAGGGGGCCAAAACATTCAGTACTTC; CDR3 protein: CASTGREGLGGQNIQYF
V gene: TRBV20-1; clone size: -; J gene: TRBJ2-7; D gene: TRBD2; CDR3 DNA: TGCAGTGCTAGGTCATGGGCTAGCGGGATGTACGAGCAGTACTTC; CDR3 protein: CSARSWASGMYEQYF
V gene: TRBV11-3; clone size: -; J gene: TRBJ2-7; D gene: -; CDR3 DNA: TGTGCCAGCAGCTTAGGTGCAGGGGCCGCATACGAGCAGTACTTC; CDR3 protein: CASSLGAGAAYEQYF
V gene: TRBV20-1; clone size: -; J gene: TRBJ2-7; D gene: TRBD2; CDR3 DNA: TGCAGTGCTACCTCAGCGGGAGGGCCCTACGAGCAGTACTTC; CDR3 protein: CSATSAGGPYEQYF
V gene: TRBV12-3/TRBV12-4; clone size: few; J gene: TRBJ1-3; D gene: -; CDR3 DNA: TGTGCCAGCAGTTTAGGGGGTCTTAGAAACACCATATATTTT; CDR3 protein: CASSLGGLRNTIYF
V gene: TRBV29-1; clone size: -; J gene: TRBJ2-1; D gene: -; CDR3 DNA: TGCAGCGTTGAACGGGCAGGGAAGATTAAGCAGTTCTTC; CDR3 protein: CSVERAGKIKQFF
V gene: TRBV4-2; clone size: -; J gene: TRBJ2-6; D gene: -; CDR3 DNA: TGTGCCAGCAGCCAGGCAGGCAGCTCTGGGGCCAACGTCCTGACTTTC; CDR3 protein: CASSQAGSSGANVLTF
V gene: TRBV25-1; clone size: -; J gene: TRBJ2-2; D gene: TRBD1; CDR3 DNA: TGTGCCAGCAGTATAGAGGGGGCAGGGGAGCTGTTTTTT; CDR3 protein: CASSIEGAGELFF
V gene: TRBV29-1; clone size: -; J gene: TRBJ1-2; D gene: TRBD1; CDR3 DNA: TGCAGCGTTAACAGACAGGGGAAGGATGGCTACACCTTC; CDR3 protein: CSVNRQGKDGYTF
V gene: TRBV7-9; clone size: -; J gene: TRBJ1-2; D gene: -; CDR3 DNA: TGTGCCAGCAGCTGGGGGATGGAACACTATGGCTACACCTTC; CDR3 protein: CASSWGMEHYGYTF
V gene: TRBV7-2; clone size: -; J gene: TRBJ2-1; D gene: -; CDR3 DNA: TGTGCCAGCAGCTTAATTTCTTCCTACTCCAGCTCCTACAATGAGCAGTTCTTC; CDR3 protein: CASSLISSYSSSYNEQFF
V gene: TRBV5-1; clone size: few; J gene: TRBJ2-5; D gene: -; CDR3 DNA: TGCGCCAGCAGCGTCGGAGAGTCTAGGGGAGAGACCCAGTACTTC; CDR3 protein: CASSVGESRGETQYF
V gene: TRBV29-1; clone size: -; J gene: TRBJ2-3; D gene: -; CDR3 DNA: TGCAGCGTTGAAGTCAGGCACAGGGGCACAGATACGCAGTATTTT; CDR3 protein: CSVEVRHRGTDTQYF
V gene: TRBV15; clone size: -; J gene: TRBJ2-1; D gene: -; CDR3 DNA: TGTGCCACTGCTCAAGGACGGCGTGAGCAGTTCTTC; CDR3 protein: CATAQGRREQFF
V gene: TRBV6-5; clone size: -; J gene: TRBJ2-2; D gene: TRBD1; CDR3 DNA: TGTGCCAGCAGTTACTCGATCGCACAGGGGACCGGGGAGCTGTTTTTT; CDR3 protein: CASSYSIAQGTGELFF
V gene: TRBV6-2/TRBV6-3; clone size: -; J gene: TRBJ1-4; D gene: TRBD1; CDR3 DNA: TGTGCCAGCAGTTACAGGACAGGGGCCGAAAATGAAAAACTGTTTTTT; CDR3 protein: CASSYRTGAENEKLFF
V gene: TRBV28; clone size: -; J gene: TRBJ2-1; D gene: TRBD2; CDR3 DNA: TGTGCCAGCTCGCGACTAGCGGGATTTAATGAGCAGTTCTTC; CDR3 protein: CASSRLAGFNEQFF
V gene: TRBV4-3; clone size: few; J gene: TRBJ2-1; D gene: -; CDR3 DNA: TGCGCCAGCAGCTCCCAAATGGTCTCTCTGCGTGAGCAGTTCTTC; CDR3 protein: CASSSQMVSLREQFF
V gene: TRBV11-1; clone size: -; J gene: TRBJ1-4; D gene: TRBD1; CDR3 DNA: TGTGCCAGCAGCCCGGACAGGGACAATGAAAAACTGTTTTTT; CDR3 protein: CASSPDRDNEKLFF
V gene: TRBV4-3; clone size: -; J gene: TRBJ1-2; D gene: -; CDR3 DNA: TGCGCCAGCAGCCAAGATAGGGATCCTCGGGCCTATGGCTACACCTTC; CDR3 protein: CASSQDRDPRAYGYTF
V gene: TRBV7-9; clone size: -; J gene: TRBJ1-2; D gene: -; CDR3 DNA: TGTGCCAGCTCAGGGCCAATGAATTATGGCTACACCTTC; CDR3 protein: CASSGPMNYGYTF
V gene: TRBV27; clone size: few; J gene: TRBJ2-7; D gene: TRBD2; CDR3 DNA: TGTGCCAGCAGATTTCTAGCGGGAGTCTTTGACGAGCAGTACTTC; CDR3 protein: CASRFLAGVFDEQYF
V gene: TRBV18; clone size: few; J gene: TRBJ1-1; D gene: -; CDR3 DNA: TGTGCCAGCTCACCACCGTCGTCGAACACTGAAGCTTTCTTT; CDR3 protein: CASSPPSSNTEAFF
V gene: TRBV5-8; clone size: -; J gene: TRBJ2-1; D gene: TRBD2; CDR3 DNA: TGTGCCAGCAGCTTGTTTCTAGCGGGACTCAATGAGCAGTTCTTC; CDR3 protein: CASSLFLAGLNEQFF
V gene: TRBV12-3/TRBV12-4; clone size: once; J gene: TRBJ2-7; D gene: -; CDR3 DNA: TGTGCCAGCAGTTTAGCGCAGGGGAACGAGCAGTACTTC; CDR3 protein: CASSLAQGNEQYF
V gene: TRBV6-2/TRBV6-3; clone size: -; J gene: TRBJ2-7; D gene: -; CDR3 DNA: TGTGCCAGCAGTTACGGGACACACTACGAGCAGTACTTC; CDR3 protein: CASSYGTHYEQYF
V gene: TRBV28; clone size: -; J gene: TRBJ1-6; D gene: TRBD1; CDR3 DNA: TGTGCCAGCAGTCGAACAGGGGGAGGCTCACCCCTCCACTTT; CDR3 protein: CASSRTGGGSPLHF
V gene: TRBV28; clone size: -; J gene: TRBJ2-3; D gene: TRBD2; CDR3 DNA: TGTGCCAGCAGAACCGGGACTAGCGGGGCAGATACGCAGTATTTT; CDR3 protein: CASRTGTSGADTQYF
V gene: TRBV29-1; clone size: -; J gene: TRBJ2-7; D gene: -; CDR3 DNA: TGCAGCGTAACCCGACTGGGTTCCTACGAGCAGTACTTC; CDR3 protein: CSVTRLGSYEQYF
V gene: TRBV11-3; clone size: -; J gene: TRBJ1-4; D gene: -; CDR3 DNA: TGTGCCAGCAGCGAGGGAGGGAAACGCGAAAAACTGTTTTTT; CDR3 protein: CASSEGGKREKLFF
V gene: TRBV7-2; clone size: -; J gene: TRBJ2-2; D gene: -; CDR3 DNA: TGTGCCAGCAGCTTAGGGGGTTCTCAACCCGGGGAGCTGTTTTTT; CDR3 protein: CASSLGGSQPGELFF
V gene: TRBV28; clone size: -; J gene: TRBJ2-7; D gene: TRBD1; CDR3 DNA: TGTGCCAGCAGTACGACAGGGACCTACGAGCAGTACTTC; CDR3 protein: CASSTTGTYEQYF
V gene: TRBV12-5; clone size: -; J gene: TRBJ2-1; D gene: TRBD2; CDR3 DNA: TGTGCTAGTGGTTTAGACAATAGGGGACTAGCGGGAAAGTATGAGCAGTTCTTC; CDR3 protein: CASGLDNRGLAGKYEQFF
V gene: TRBV5-1; clone size: -; J gene: TRBJ2-1; D gene: -; CDR3 DNA: TGCGCCAGCAGCTTCCGGACTGGCAACGACGCTGAGCAGTTCTTC; CDR3 protein: CASSFRTGNDAEQFF
V gene: TRBV9; clone size: -; J gene: TRBJ1-2; D gene: -; CDR3 DNA: TGTGCCAGCAGCGTAGCACTCCTAGGGGGTGGCTACACCTTC; CDR3 protein: CASSVALLGGGYTF
V gene: TRBV7-2; clone size: -; J gene: TRBJ2-1; D gene: -; CDR3 DNA: TGTGCCAGCAGCTTAGAGATTGGGAGCTACAATGAGCAGTTCTTC; CDR3 protein: CASSLEIGSYNEQFF